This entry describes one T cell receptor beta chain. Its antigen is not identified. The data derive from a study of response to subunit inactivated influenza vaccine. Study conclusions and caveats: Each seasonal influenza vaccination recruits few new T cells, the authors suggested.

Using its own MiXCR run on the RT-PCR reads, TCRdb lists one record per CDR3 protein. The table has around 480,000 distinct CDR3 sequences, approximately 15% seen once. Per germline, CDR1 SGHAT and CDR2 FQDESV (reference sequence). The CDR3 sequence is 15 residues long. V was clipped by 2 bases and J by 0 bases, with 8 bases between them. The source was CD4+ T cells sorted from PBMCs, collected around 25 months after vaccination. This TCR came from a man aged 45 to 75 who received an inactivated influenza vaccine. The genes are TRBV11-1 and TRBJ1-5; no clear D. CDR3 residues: CASSLFSDSNQPQHF. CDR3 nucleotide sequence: TGTGCCAGCAGCTTATTTTCAGATAGCAATCAGCCCCAGCATTTT. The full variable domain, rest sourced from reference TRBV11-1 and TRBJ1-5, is EAEVAQSPRYKITEKSQAVAFWCDPISGHATLYWYRQILGQGPELLVQFQDESVVDDSQLPKDRFSAERLKGVDSTLKIQPAELGDSAMYLCASSLFSDSNQPQHFGDGTRLSIL.